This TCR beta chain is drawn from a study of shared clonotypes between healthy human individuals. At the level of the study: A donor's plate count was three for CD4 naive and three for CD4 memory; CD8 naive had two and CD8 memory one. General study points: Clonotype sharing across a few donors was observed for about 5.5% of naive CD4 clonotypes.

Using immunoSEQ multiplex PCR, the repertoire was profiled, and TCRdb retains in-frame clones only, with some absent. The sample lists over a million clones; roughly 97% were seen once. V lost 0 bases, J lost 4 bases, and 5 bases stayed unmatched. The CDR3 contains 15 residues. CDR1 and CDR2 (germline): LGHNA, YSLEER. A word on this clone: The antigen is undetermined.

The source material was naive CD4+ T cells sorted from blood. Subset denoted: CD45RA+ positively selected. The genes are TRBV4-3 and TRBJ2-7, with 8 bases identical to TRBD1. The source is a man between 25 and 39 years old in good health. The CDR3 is CASSQESRGLYEQYF. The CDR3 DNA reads TGCGCCAGCAGCCAAGAATCCAGGGGGCTTTACGAGCAGTACTTC.